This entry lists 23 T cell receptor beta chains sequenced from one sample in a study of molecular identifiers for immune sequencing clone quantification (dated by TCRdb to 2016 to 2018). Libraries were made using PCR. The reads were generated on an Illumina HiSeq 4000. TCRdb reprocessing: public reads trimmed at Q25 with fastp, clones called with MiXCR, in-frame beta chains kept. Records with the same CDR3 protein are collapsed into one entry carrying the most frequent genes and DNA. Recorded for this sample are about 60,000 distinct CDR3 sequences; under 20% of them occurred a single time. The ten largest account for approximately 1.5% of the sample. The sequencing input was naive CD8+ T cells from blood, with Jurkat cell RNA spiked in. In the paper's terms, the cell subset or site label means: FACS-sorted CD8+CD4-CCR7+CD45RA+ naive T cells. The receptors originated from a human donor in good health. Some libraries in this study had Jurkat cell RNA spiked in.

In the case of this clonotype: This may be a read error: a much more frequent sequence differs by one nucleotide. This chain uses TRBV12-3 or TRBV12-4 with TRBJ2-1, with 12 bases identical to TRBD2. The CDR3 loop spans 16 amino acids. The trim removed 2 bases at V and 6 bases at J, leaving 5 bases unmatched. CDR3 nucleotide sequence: TGTGCCAGCAGTTTAACGACTAGCGGGAGTGGCAATGAGCAGTTCTTC. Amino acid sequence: CASSLTTSGSGNEQFF.

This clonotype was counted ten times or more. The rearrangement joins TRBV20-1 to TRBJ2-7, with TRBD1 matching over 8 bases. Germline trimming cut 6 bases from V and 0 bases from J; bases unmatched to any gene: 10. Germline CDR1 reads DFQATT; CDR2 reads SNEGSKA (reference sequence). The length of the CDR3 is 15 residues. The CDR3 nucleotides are TGCAGTGCCCCGCTGGTTGACAGGGGCTCCTACGAGCAGTACTTC. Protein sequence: CSAPLVDRGSYEQYF.

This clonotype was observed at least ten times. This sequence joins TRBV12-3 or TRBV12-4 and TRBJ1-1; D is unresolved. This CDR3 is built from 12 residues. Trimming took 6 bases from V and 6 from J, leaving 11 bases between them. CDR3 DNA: TGTGCCAGCAGACCGGGATTTCCTGAAGCTTTCTTT. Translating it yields CASRPGFPEAFF.

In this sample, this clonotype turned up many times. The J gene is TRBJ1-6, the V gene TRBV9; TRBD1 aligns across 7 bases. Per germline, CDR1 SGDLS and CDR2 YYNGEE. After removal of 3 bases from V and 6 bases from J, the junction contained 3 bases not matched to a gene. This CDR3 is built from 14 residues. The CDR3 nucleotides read TGTGCCAGCAGCGCCGGGACAGCTAATTCACCCCTCCACTTT. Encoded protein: CASSAGTANSPLHF.

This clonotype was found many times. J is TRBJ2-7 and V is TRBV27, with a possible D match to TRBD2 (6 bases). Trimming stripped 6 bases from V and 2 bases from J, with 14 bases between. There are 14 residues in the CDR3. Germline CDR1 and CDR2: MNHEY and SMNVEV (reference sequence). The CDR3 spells CASRLSSGPYEQYF. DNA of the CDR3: TGTGCCAGCAGGTTGAGTAGCGGACCCTACGAGCAGTACTTC.

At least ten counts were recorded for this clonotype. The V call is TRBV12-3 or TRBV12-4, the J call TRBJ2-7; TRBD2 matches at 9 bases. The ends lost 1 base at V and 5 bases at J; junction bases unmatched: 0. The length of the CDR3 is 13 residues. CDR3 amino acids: CASSLGLADEQYF. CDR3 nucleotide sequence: TGTGCCAGCAGTTTAGGACTAGCGGACGAGCAGTACTTC.

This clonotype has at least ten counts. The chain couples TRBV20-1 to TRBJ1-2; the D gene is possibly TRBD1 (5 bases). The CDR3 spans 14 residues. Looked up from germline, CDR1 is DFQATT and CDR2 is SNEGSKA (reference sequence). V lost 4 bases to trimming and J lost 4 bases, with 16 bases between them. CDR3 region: CSANPRLRGYGYTF. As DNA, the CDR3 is TGCAGTGCTAACCCCAGACTAAGGGGCTATGGCTACACCTTC.

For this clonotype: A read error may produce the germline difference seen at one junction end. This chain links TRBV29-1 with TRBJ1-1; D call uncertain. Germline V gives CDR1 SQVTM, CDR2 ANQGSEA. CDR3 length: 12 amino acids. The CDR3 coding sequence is TGCAGCGTGACATTCTTCGGTCCCGAAGCTTCCTTT. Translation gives CSVTFFGPEASF.

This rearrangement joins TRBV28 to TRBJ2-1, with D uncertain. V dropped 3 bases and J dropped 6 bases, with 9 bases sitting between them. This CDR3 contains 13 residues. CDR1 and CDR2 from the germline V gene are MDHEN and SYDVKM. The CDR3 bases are TGTGCCAGCAGTTTGGCCGGACCCAATGAGCAGTTCTTC. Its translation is CASSLAGPNEQFF.

The CDR3 sequence: CASSLGLAGGSSYNEQFF. In nucleotides, the CDR3 is TGTGCCAGCAGCTTAGGTCTAGCGGGAGGGAGCTCCTACAATGAGCAGTTCTTC. The chain combines TRBV7-8 with TRBJ2-1, with 12 bases aligning to TRBD2. Germline V lookup: CDR1 SGHVS, CDR2 FQNEAQ. The CDR3 contains 18 residues. The trim removed 1 base at V and 0 bases at J, leaving 4 bases unmatched.

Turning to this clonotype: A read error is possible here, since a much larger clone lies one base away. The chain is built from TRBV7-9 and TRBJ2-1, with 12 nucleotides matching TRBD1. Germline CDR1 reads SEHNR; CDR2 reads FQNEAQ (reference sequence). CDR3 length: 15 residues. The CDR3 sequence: CASSLGQGAYNKQFF. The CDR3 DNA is TGTGCCAGCAGCTTGGGACAGGGGGCCTACAATAAGCAGTTCTTC.

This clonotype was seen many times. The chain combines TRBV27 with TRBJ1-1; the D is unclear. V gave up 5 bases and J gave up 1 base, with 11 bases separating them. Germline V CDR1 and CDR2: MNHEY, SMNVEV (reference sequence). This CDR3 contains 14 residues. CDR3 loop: CASSLLTANTEAFF. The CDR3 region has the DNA TGTGCCAGCAGTCTACTGACTGCGAACACTGAAGCTTTCTTT.

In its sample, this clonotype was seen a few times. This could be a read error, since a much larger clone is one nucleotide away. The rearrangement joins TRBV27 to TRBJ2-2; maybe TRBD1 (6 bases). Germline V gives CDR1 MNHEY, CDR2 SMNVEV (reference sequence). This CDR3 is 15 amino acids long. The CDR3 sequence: CASRDWQGPTGELLF. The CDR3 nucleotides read TGTGCCAGCAGGGACTGGCAGGGGCCCACCGGGGAGCTGCTTTTT.

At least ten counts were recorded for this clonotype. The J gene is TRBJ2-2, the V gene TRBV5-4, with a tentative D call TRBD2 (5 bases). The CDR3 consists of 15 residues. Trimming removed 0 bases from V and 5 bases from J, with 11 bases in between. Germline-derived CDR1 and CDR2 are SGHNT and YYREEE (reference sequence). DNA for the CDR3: TGTGCCAGCAGCTTGGTGGGAGAGGGTACCGGGGAGCTGTTTTTT. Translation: CASSLVGEGTGELFF.

The CDR3 spells CSASWYGTRGTYEQFF. CDR3 sequence (DNA): TGCAGTGCTAGTTGGTACGGGACTAGGGGGACCTATGAGCAGTTCTTC. The chain joins TRBV20-1 to TRBJ2-1; 8 positions match TRBD2. This CDR3 contains 16 residues. Per the germline V gene, CDR1 is DFQATT and CDR2 is SNEGSKA (reference sequence). V lost 3 bases, J lost 8 bases, and 15 bases stayed unmatched.

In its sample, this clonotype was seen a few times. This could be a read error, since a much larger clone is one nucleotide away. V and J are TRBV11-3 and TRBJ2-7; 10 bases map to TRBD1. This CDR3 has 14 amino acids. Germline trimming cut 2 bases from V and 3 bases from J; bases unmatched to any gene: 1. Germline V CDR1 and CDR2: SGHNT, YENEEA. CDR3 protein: CASSLRDRGYEQYF. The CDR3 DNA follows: TGTGCCAGCAGCTTAAGGGACAGGGGCTACGAGCAGTACTTC.

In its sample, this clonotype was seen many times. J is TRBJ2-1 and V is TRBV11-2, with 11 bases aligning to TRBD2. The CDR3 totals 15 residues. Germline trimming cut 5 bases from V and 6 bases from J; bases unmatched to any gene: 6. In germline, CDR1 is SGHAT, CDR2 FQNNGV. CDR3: CASSHGTSGFNEQFF. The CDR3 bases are TGTGCCAGCAGCCACGGGACTAGCGGTTTCAATGAGCAGTTCTTC.

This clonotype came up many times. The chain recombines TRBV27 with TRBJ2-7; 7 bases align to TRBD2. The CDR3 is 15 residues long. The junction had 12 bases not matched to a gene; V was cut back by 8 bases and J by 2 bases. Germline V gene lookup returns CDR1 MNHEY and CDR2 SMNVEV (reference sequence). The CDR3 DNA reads TGTGCCAGCGGTCCAACCCGTAGCGGGCCCTACGAGCAGTACTTC. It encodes CASGPTRSGPYEQYF.

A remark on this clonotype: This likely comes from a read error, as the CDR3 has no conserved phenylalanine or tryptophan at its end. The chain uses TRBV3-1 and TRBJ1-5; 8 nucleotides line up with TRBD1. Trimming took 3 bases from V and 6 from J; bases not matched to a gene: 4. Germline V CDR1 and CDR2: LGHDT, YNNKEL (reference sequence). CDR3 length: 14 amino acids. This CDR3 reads CASSHGQGVQPQHL. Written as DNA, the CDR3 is TGTGCCAGCAGCCATGGACAGGGAGTTCAGCCCCAGCATTTA.

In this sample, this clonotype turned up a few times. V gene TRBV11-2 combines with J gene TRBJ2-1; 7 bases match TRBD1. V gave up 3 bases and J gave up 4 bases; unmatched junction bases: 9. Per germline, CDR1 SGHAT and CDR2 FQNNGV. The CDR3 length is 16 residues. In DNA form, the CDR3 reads TGTGCCAGCAGCTTCCCTCGGGACAGACCTTACAATGAGCAGTTCTTC. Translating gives CASSFPRDRPYNEQFF.

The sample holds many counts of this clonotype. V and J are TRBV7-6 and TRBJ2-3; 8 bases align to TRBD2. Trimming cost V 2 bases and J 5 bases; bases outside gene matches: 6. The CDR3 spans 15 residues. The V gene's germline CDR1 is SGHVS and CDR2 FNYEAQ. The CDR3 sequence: CASSLTREGRDTQYF. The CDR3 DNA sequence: TGTGCCAGCAGCTTAACACGGGAGGGCCGAGATACGCAGTATTTT.

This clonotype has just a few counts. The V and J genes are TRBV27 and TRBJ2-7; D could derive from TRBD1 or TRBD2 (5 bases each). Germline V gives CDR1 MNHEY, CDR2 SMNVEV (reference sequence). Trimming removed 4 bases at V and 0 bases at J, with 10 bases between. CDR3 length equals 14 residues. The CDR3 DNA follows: TGTGCCAGCAGTTATGGGGGTAGCTCCTACGAGCAGTACTTC. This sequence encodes CASSYGGSSYEQYF.

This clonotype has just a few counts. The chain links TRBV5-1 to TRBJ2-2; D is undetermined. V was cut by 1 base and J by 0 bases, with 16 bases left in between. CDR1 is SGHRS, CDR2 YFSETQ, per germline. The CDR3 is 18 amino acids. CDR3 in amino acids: CASSLRPTDPTNTGELFF. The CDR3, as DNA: TGCGCCAGCAGCTTGCGCCCGACGGACCCAACGAACACCGGGGAGCTGTTTTTT.